The present T cell receptor beta chain was sequenced within a study of blood T cell repertoires in COVID-19. V was pared by 5 bases and J by 3 bases, with 8 bases between. CDR3 length: 12 residues. The germline V gene has CDR1 MDHEN and CDR2 SYDVKM. In the original processing: It was from reference gene primer amplification that nucleated cell counts were estimated. Measured with immunoSEQ multiplex PCR; TCRdb has only the in-frame clones, and not every one. For V, J and clone size, that table is used; D and trimming come from the DNA. The table lists roughly 200,000 clones, around 85% of them singletons.

The TCR comes from a woman between 45 and 65 years old in a cohort exposed to, infected with or recovered from COVID-19 (not recorded which). What was sequenced was PBMCs or T cells enriched from blood (not recorded which). The gene calls are TRBV28 and TRBJ2-7; no definite D call. CDR3 DNA sequence: TGTGCCAGCAGTCCTTTCAGCTACGAGCAGTACTTC. Residues: CASSPFSYEQYF. The full variable domain, rest sourced from reference TRBV28 and TRBJ2-7, is DVKVTQSSRYLVKRTGEKVFLECVQDMDHENMFWYRQDPGLGLRLIYFSYDVKMKEKGDIPEGYSVSREKKERFSLILESASTNQTSMYLCASSPFSYEQYFGPGTRLTVT.